Below, 21 T cell receptor beta chains from the same sample are listed, as sequenced in a study of cytomegalovirus exposure and HLA in healthy donors. PCR was performed using 60 Vbeta and 13 Jbeta primers. Using immunoSEQ multiplex PCR, the repertoire was profiled, and TCRdb retains in-frame clones only, with some absent. This table holds about 130,000 clones, about 73% found once. Sequenced sample: PBMCs. The origin of the receptors is a woman aged 60 to 75 in good health and CMV-seropositive.

The chain carries TRBV7-2 and TRBJ2-3, with TRBD2 identical over 7 bases. The germline V gene has CDR1 SGHTA and CDR2 FQGNSA. Losses at the gene ends were 3 bases for V and 3 bases for J; bases not matched to a gene: 9. This CDR3 spans 16 amino acids. The chain's CDR3 is CASSLGGSGSTDTQYF. The CDR3 coding sequence is TGTGCCAGCAGCTTGGGGGGGAGTGGATCGACAGATACGCAGTATTTT. Full variable domain (rest looked up from reference TRBV7-2 and TRBJ2-3): GAGVSQSPSNKVTEKGKDVELRCDPISGHTALYWYRQSLGQGLEFLIYFQGNSAPDKSGLPSDRFSAERTGGSVSTLTIQRTQQEDSAVYLCASSLGGSGSTDTQYFGPGTRLTVL.

The V call is TRBV18, the J call TRBJ2-7, with TRBD2 matching over 10 bases. This CDR3 contains 16 residues. The V and J ends lost 3 bases and 0 bases, in that order; junction bases with no gene match: 5. Germline V CDR1 and CDR2: KGHSH, LQKENI. The chain's CDR3 is CASSPRTSGSSYEQYF. CDR3 bases: TGTGCCAGCTCACCCAGGACTAGCGGAAGCTCCTACGAGCAGTACTTC.

The rearrangement uses TRBV6-5 and TRBJ1-2; D gene ambiguous. The V end was cut by 0 bases, the J end by 0 bases, with 8 bases between. The CDR3 covers 15 residues. Germline CDR1 is MNHEY and CDR2 is SVGAGI. The CDR3 nucleotides are TGTGCCAGCAGTTACTCGGCCGAACCTAACTATGGCTACACCTTC. Its protein is CASSYSAEPNYGYTF.

The rearrangement joins TRBV4-1 to TRBJ2-1, with 8 bases identical to TRBD2. After removal of 2 bases from V and 0 bases from J, the junction contained 9 bases not matched to a gene. Germline V gene data show CDR1 as MGHRA and CDR2 as YSYEKL. The CDR3 sequence is 18 residues long. The CDR3 sequence: CASSQPPPGLGSYNEQFF. The CDR3 DNA is TGCGCCAGCAGCCAACCCCCTCCGGGACTAGGCTCCTACAATGAGCAGTTCTTC.

The chain uses TRBV27 and TRBJ1-2, with D possibly TRBD1 on 6 matching bases. The CDR3 length is 13 residues. The ends were cut back, 5 bases at V and 7 bases at J, with 14 bases in the middle. Germline V gene lookup returns CDR1 MNHEY and CDR2 SMNVEV (reference sequence). The chain's CDR3 is CASSLGGVGGYTF. CDR3 nucleotide sequence: TGTGCCAGCAGTCTAGGGGGAGTTGGTGGCTACACCTTC.

The V and J genes are TRBV18 and TRBJ1-1; TRBD1 matches 8 bases. The V gene end was trimmed by 8 bases and the J gene end by 1 base; junction bases not matched to a gene: 3. Germline V gene lookup returns CDR1 KGHSH and CDR2 LQKENI. CDR3 size: 13 residues. For the CDR3, the DNA is TGTGCCAGCAACAGGGGGACGAACACTGAAGCTTTCTTT. Translating gives CASNRGTNTEAFF.

This clone occurred a few times. This chain connects TRBV5-4 to TRBJ1-2; D call uncertain. CDR1 is SGHNT and CDR2 is YYREEE in the germline V gene (reference sequence). V was clipped by 4 bases and J by 5 bases, with 15 bases between them. The CDR3 runs to 14 residues. CDR3: CASSLEGWRYGYTF. In nucleotides, the CDR3 is TGTGCCAGCAGCCTTGAGGGCTGGAGGTATGGCTACACCTTC.

The V call is TRBV18, the J call TRBJ1-1; possible D gene TRBD1, 5 bases. V shed 1 base and J shed 0 bases, with 6 bases lying between them. The CDR3 is 14 residues long. Per the germline V gene, CDR1 is KGHSH and CDR2 is LQKENI. CDR3 nucleotide sequence: TGTGCCAGCTCACCACAGACAGTGAACACTGAAGCTTTCTTT. Protein: CASSPQTVNTEAFF.

This chain joins TRBV5-1 and TRBJ1-2, with D possibly matching TRBD1 (5 bases). The CDR3 is 14 amino acids. Germline CDR1 and CDR2: SGHRS and YFSETQ. Trimming shortened V by 0 bases and J by 7 bases, and 13 bases separated the two germline ends. The CDR3 bases are TGCGCCAGCAGCTTGGATGCGGGGGATTCTGGCTACACCTTC. This translates into CASSLDAGDSGYTF.

The chain employs TRBV18 and TRBJ1-1, with 11 bases matching TRBD1. Germline lookup yields CDR1 KGHSH and CDR2 LQKENI. The trim removed 4 bases at V and 0 bases at J, leaving 13 bases unmatched. The CDR3 is 19 residues long. Here the CDR3 reads CASSLLTWTGGGMNTEAFF. CDR3 bases: TGTGCCAGCTCACTCTTAACTTGGACAGGGGGCGGGATGAACACTGAAGCTTTCTTT.

The V call is TRBV11-2, the J call TRBJ1-3, with no clear D. The CDR3 contains 15 residues. Germline assignment: CDR1 SGHAT and CDR2 FQNNGV. Trimming shortened V by 5 bases and J by 2 bases, and 13 bases separated the two germline ends. DNA for the CDR3: TGTGCCAGCAGCGTAGGTGGGAGGGCTGGAAACACCATATATTTT. Encoded protein: CASSVGGRAGNTIYF. The full variable domain, with the rest looked up from reference TRBV11-2 and TRBJ1-3, is EAGVAQSPRYKIIEKRQSVAFWCNPISGHATLYWYQQILGQGPKLLIQFQNNGVVDDSQLPKDRFSAERLKGVDSTLKIQPAKLEDSAVYLCASSVGGRAGNTIYFGEGSWLTVV.

The V gene is TRBV6-5, the J gene TRBJ2-7; D gene uncertain. The CDR3 length is 15 residues. V was shortened by 0 bases and J by 6 bases, with 15 bases between the two germline ends. The germline V gene has CDR1 MNHEY and CDR2 SVGAGI. The CDR3 region has the DNA TGTGCCAGCAGTTACTCCTCGAGCCTCCCCTCCGAGCAGTACTTC. It codes for CASSYSSSLPSEQYF.

The table lists this clone with a few counts. The CDR3: CASSFSLQGQGLGQETQYF. The CDR3 bases are TGTGCCAGCAGCTTTTCACTACAGGGACAGGGGCTGGGCCAAGAGACCCAGTACTTC. This chain uses TRBV5-6 with TRBJ2-5, with TRBD1 matching over 10 bases. This CDR3 has 19 residues. The trim removed 2 bases at V and 1 base at J, leaving 14 bases unmatched. Per the germline V gene, CDR1 is SGHDT and CDR2 is YYEEEE.

The chain joins TRBV2 to TRBJ2-1; 13 nucleotides line up with TRBD2. J was trimmed by 9 bases and V by 4 bases; bases with no gene match: 6. Germline V lookup: CDR1 SNHLY, CDR2 FYNNEI. This CDR3 has 15 residues. Here the CDR3 reads CASSAGLAGSFEQFF. The CDR3 DNA follows: TGTGCCAGCAGTGCGGGACTAGCGGGAAGTTTTGAGCAGTTCTTC.

The V gene is TRBV2, the J gene TRBJ2-1; 11 bases align to TRBD2. The CDR3 is 18 residues long. Germline CDR1 is SNHLY and CDR2 is FYNNEI. V lost 4 bases, J lost 8 bases, and 16 bases stayed unmatched. The DNA of the CDR3 is TGTGCCAGCAGTGGACTAGCGGGGTCCCTAGAGGCTACCGATGAGCAGTTCTTC. Residues: CASSGLAGSLEATDEQFF.

The chain combines TRBV7-8 with TRBJ1-2, with D maybe TRBD1 (5 bases). V was clipped by 4 bases and J by 5 bases, with 11 bases between them. This CDR3 is built from 13 residues. Germline V gene lookup returns CDR1 SGHVS and CDR2 FQNEAQ. The CDR3 protein is CASSSGHFYGYTF. Here the CDR3 DNA reads TGTGCCAGCAGCTCAGGACATTTTTATGGCTACACCTTC.

This clone was picked up one time. At one end the junction does not follow the germline gene, possibly because of a read error. The rearrangement links TRBV5-1 to TRBJ2-1; a possible D gene is TRBD2 (6 bases). In germline, CDR1 is SGHRS, CDR2 YFSETQ. The CDR3 totals 14 residues. CDR3 in amino acids: CASSFGGTPNGQFF. CDR3 DNA: TGCGCCAGCAGCTTCGGCGGGACCCCCAATGGGCAGTTCTTC.

V gene TRBV7-6 combines with J gene TRBJ2-3, with a weak D call TRBD2 (8 bases). Germline V gives CDR1 SGHVS, CDR2 FNYEAQ. V was clipped by 4 bases and J by 2 bases, with 22 bases between them. CDR3 size: 18 residues. The DNA for the CDR3 is TGTGCCAGCAGCTCCCAGGGGGGGCTAGCGGGCAACACAGATACGCAGTATTTT. Translating gives CASSSQGGLAGNTDTQYF.

This chain links TRBV28 with TRBJ2-1; 9 nucleotides align to TRBD2. CDR1 and CDR2 (germline): MDHEN, SYDVKM. J was trimmed by 7 bases and V by 3 bases; bases with no gene match: 10. The CDR3 is 16 amino acids. The CDR3 spells CASSLALAGVRNEQFF. CDR3 sequence (DNA): TGTGCCAGCAGTTTGGCACTAGCGGGTGTTAGGAATGAGCAGTTCTTC.

The chain combines TRBV25-1 with TRBJ2-5, with 13 nucleotides matching TRBD2. The DNA end is more similar to TRBJ2-7, so the J call may be wrong. The CDR3 totals 16 residues. Per the germline V gene, CDR1 is MGHDK and CDR2 is SYGVNS. The CDR3, as DNA: TGTGCCAGCAGTGAACAAACGACTAGCGGGAGGTACGAGCAGTACTTC. Encoded protein: CASSEQTTSGRYEQYF.

The CDR3 region has the DNA TGTGCCAGCAGCGAGGGTATTCGGTCCTACGAGCAGTACTTC. Its translation: CASSEGIRSYEQYF. The chain is built from TRBV27 and TRBJ2-7, with D possibly being TRBD2 (5 bases). Germline assignment: CDR1 MNHEY and CDR2 SMNVEV (reference sequence). This CDR3 has 14 residues. V was shortened by 6 bases and J by 1 base, with 13 bases between the two germline ends.